Listed here are 9 T cell receptor beta chains from one sample, sequenced in a study of early T cells in non-severe SARS-CoV-2 infection. TCRdb passed the 5' RACE reads through MiXCR, listing each CDR3 protein once. The table has fewer than 30,000 distinct CDR3 sequences, approximately 5% seen once. The sequencing sample was made of whole blood. Every receptor here comes from an adult who was a healthcare worker with PCR-confirmed SARS-CoV-2 infection or an uninfected control (not recorded which).

The sample holds many counts of this clonotype. This sequence joins TRBV7-3 and TRBJ2-1; D gene uncertain. V shed 2 bases and J shed 0 bases, with 8 bases lying between them. Germline lookup yields CDR1 SGHTA and CDR2 FQGTGA. The CDR3 is 15 residues long. The CDR3 spells CASSLQPLSYNEQFF. The CDR3 coding sequence is TGTGCCAGCAGCTTACAGCCCCTCTCCTACAATGAGCAGTTCTTC.

The sample holds many counts of this clonotype. This may be a read error, as it is one base from a much larger clone. The chain has TRBV7-6 and TRBJ2-1; no clear D gene. This CDR3 comprises 16 residues. Germline assignment: CDR1 SGHVS and CDR2 FNYEAQ. Trimming took 3 bases from V and 4 from J, leaving 16 bases between them. CDR3 loop: CASSFVGVLLYNEQFF. The CDR3 nucleotides are TGTGCCAGCAGCTTTGTTGGGGTTTTACTTTACAATGAGCAGTTCTTC.

This clonotype was detected only a few times. The CDR3 DNA is TGTGCCAGCAGCTTAGGGACTAGCGGGGGGCGGGATGAGCAGTTCTTC. This gives the protein CASSLGTSGGRDEQFF. The V gene is TRBV7-2, the J gene TRBJ2-1, with 14 bases lining up with TRBD2. This CDR3 comprises 16 residues. Germline loops: CDR1 SGHTA, CDR2 FQGNSA. After removal of 1 base from V and 8 bases from J, the junction contained 4 bases not matched to a gene.

This clonotype was seen more than once but under ten times. This chain connects TRBV3-1 to TRBJ2-5; D is unclear. Between the trimmed V and J ends, which lost 1 base and 5 bases, there was a span of 8 bases. Germline V lookup: CDR1 LGHDT, CDR2 YNNKEL (reference sequence). The CDR3 is made up of 13 amino acids. The CDR3 spells CASSQVLHETQYF. CDR3 nucleotide sequence: TGTGCCAGCAGCCAAGTACTTCACGAGACCCAGTACTTC.

With respect to this clonotype: Just one base apart from a much larger clone, this may be a read error. This chain uses TRBV19 with TRBJ1-1, with D maybe TRBD1 (5 bases). CDR1 and CDR2 from the germline V gene are LNHDA and SQIVND (reference sequence). Trimming took off 7 bases at V and 1 base at J, with 16 bases between the two ends. The CDR3 has 15 amino acids. The CDR3, as DNA: TGTGCCAGTAACGTACCCGGGACGGAGAACACTGAAGCTTTCTTT. It specifies CASNVPGTENTEAFF. The full variable domain, in which reference TRBV19 and TRBJ1-1 provide the parts outside the CDR3, is DGGITQSPKYLFRKEGQNVTLSCEQNLNHDAMYWYRQDPGQGLRLIYYSQIVNDFQKGDIAEGYSVSREKKESFPLTVTSAQKNPTAFYLCASNVPGTENTEAFFGQGTRLTVV.

With respect to this clonotype: One base away lies a much larger clone, so this may be a sequencing read error. The V and J genes are TRBV5-6 and TRBJ1-1, with D unresolved. The CDR3 spans 13 residues. Germline loops: CDR1 SGHDT, CDR2 YYEEEE. V was shortened by 4 bases and J by 11 bases, with 18 bases between the two germline ends. Here the CDR3 reads CASSVGPSHRAFF. The CDR3, as DNA: TGTGCCAGCAGCGTGGGCCCCTCGCATAGGGCTTTCTTT.

This clonotype was counted many times. The chain recombines TRBV5-5 with TRBJ2-1; D ambiguous. V lost 4 bases to trimming and J lost 12 bases, with 14 bases between them. CDR1 SGHKS and CDR2 YYEKEE come from the germline V gene (reference sequence). The CDR3 runs to 12 residues. The chain's CDR3 is CASSADSFGQFF. The CDR3 DNA is TGTGCCAGCAGCGCCGACTCTTTCGGGCAGTTCTTC.

This clonotype was seen more than once but under ten times. This rearrangement joins TRBV3-1 to TRBJ2-6, with D unresolved. CDR3 length: 14 amino acids. In germline, CDR1 is LGHDT, CDR2 YNNKEL (reference sequence). V lost 6 bases to trimming and J lost 0 bases, with 6 bases between them. The chain's CDR3 is CASRTASGANVLTF. In DNA, the CDR3 is TGTGCCAGCAGGACGGCCTCTGGGGCCAACGTCCTGACTTTC.

The chain recombines TRBV28 with TRBJ2-3; TRBD1 might be the D (8 bases). The CDR3 has 16 amino acids. Trimming removed 4 bases from V and 2 bases from J, with 16 bases in between. Germline values: CDR1 MDHEN, CDR2 SYDVKM. The CDR3 loop is CASSSSGTGFTDTQYF. The CDR3 nucleotides are TGTGCCAGCAGTTCGAGCGGGACAGGATTCACAGATACGCAGTATTTT.